The next 29 T cell receptor beta chains were all read from a single sample in a study of CD8 T cells in ankylosing spondylitis. Each CDR3 protein is one row after TCRdb ran MiXCR on the 5' RACE reads. Of a few hundred thousand distinct CDR3 sequences in the sample, 15% to 20% were seen once. The source material was blood, either unsorted or a sorted T cell fraction (not recorded which). These receptors all stem from a male donor with ankylosing spondylitis or in good health (not recorded which).

In this sample, this clonotype turned up many times. This chain connects TRBV28 to TRBJ2-1; TRBD1 agrees at 7 bases. Losses at the gene ends were 4 bases for V and 6 bases for J; bases not matched to a gene: 21. Germline V gene sequence: CDR1 MDHEN, CDR2 SYDVKM. The CDR3 totals 19 residues. CDR3 DNA: TGTGCCAGCAGTTCCTTTTTTAGGGTAGTTAAGACAGGGATCAATGAGCAGTTCTTC. Protein: CASSSFFRVVKTGINEQFF.

This clonotype was observed many times. This chain connects TRBV4-1 to TRBJ2-7, with D possibly being TRBD2 (6 bases). V lost 0 bases and J lost 7, with 16 bases in between. The CDR3 consists of 15 residues. In germline, CDR1 is MGHRA, CDR2 YSYEKL. CDR3 in amino acids: CASSQDTGRAGEQYF. The CDR3 nucleotides read TGCGCCAGCAGCCAAGATACAGGACGCGCGGGGGAGCAGTACTTC.

This clonotype has a count of ten or more. V usage is TRBV29-1 and J usage is TRBJ1-1, with no clear D. The CDR3 contains 10 residues. Germline V gene sequence: CDR1 SQVTM, CDR2 ANQGSEA. V dropped 4 bases and J dropped 3 bases, with 3 bases sitting between them. CDR3 coding DNA: TGCAGCGTTGGAGACACTGAAGCTTTCTTT. This gives the protein CSVGDTEAFF.

This clonotype came up a few times. The chain is built from TRBV12-3 or TRBV12-4 and TRBJ1-2; no reliable D call. The CDR3 sequence is 20 residues long. Trimming stripped 3 bases from V and 4 bases from J, with 30 bases between. CDR3 in amino acids: CASSFGQETGGDWRSYGYTF. CDR3 coding DNA: TGTGCCAGCAGTTTCGGGCAGGAGACTGGAGGAGACTGGAGGTCCTATGGCTACACCTTC.

This clonotype was counted only a few times. The rearrangement links TRBV29-1 to TRBJ2-2; D is possibly TRBD1 or TRBD2 (5 bases each). Germline V CDR1 and CDR2: SQVTM, ANQGSEA. V lost 7 bases and J 5 bases, leaving 14 bases between the germline ends. CDR3 length: 13 residues. The CDR3 DNA sequence: TGCAGCGCCAGTGATGGGGGAACCGGGGAGCTGTTTTTT. Translated, it gives CSASDGGTGELFF.

This clonotype has just a few counts. The chain has TRBV7-2 and TRBJ2-5; no firm D call. The V gene's germline CDR1 is SGHTA and CDR2 FQGNSA. The CDR3 extends over 15 amino acids. V was shortened by 0 bases and J by 5 bases, with 13 bases between the two germline ends. CDR3 bases: TGTGCCAGCAGCTTAGCGCTGTGGAGTCCCGAGACCCAGTACTTC. Protein product: CASSLALWSPETQYF.

This clonotype was detected ten times or more. The chain links TRBV4-3 to TRBJ2-7; D may be TRBD2 (5 bases). In germline, CDR1 is LGHNA, CDR2 YSLEER. V shed 0 bases and J shed 0 bases, with 15 bases lying between them. The length of the CDR3 is 17 residues. The CDR3 loop reads CASSQDHVQRTSYEQYF. CDR3 nucleotides: TGCGCCAGCAGCCAAGATCATGTCCAGCGGACCTCCTACGAGCAGTACTTC.

The chain links TRBV6-6 to TRBJ2-1, with TRBD1 identical over 10 bases. Germline trimming cut 5 bases from V and 8 bases from J; bases unmatched to any gene: 6. Germline-derived CDR1 and CDR2 are MNHNY and SVGAGI (reference sequence). The CDR3 covers 14 residues. In DNA, the CDR3 is TGTGCCAGCAGTACGACAGGGGGCCTCGATGAGCAGTTCTTC. Amino acids: CASSTTGGLDEQFF.

V gene TRBV6-5 combines with J gene TRBJ2-1, with 7 bases identical to TRBD1. The ends lost 6 bases at V and 7 bases at J; junction bases unmatched: 0. The CDR3 has 11 amino acids. Germline lookup yields CDR1 MNHEY and CDR2 SVGAGI. The CDR3 DNA sequence: TGTGCCAGCAGACAGGGGAATGAGCAGTTCTTC. Translated: CASRQGNEQFF.

This clonotype has a handful of counts. The chain employs TRBV24-1 and TRBJ2-1; D not certain. The germline V gene encodes CDR1 KGHDR and CDR2 SFDVKD. The V end lost 5 bases, the J end lost 9 bases, and 13 bases lay between the germline ends. The CDR3 length is 13 residues. The CDR3 nucleotides read TGTGCCACCAGTGGTAGGGTTGATGGTGAGCAGTTCTTC. Its protein product is CATSGRVDGEQFF.

The chain links TRBV12-5 to TRBJ2-7; D is ambiguous. The CDR3 loop spans 13 amino acids. Germline loops: CDR1 LGHNT, CDR2 FRNRAP. Trimming shortened V by 3 bases and J by 4 bases, and 10 bases separated the two germline ends. The CDR3, as DNA: TGTGCTAGTGGTTTCTCTCAAAGGTACGAGCAGTACTTC. Translation gives CASGFSQRYEQYF.

This clonotype was counted between two and nine times. The J gene is TRBJ2-2, the V gene TRBV6-1; D tentatively fits TRBD1 or TRBD2 (5 bases each). CDR1 and CDR2 from the germline V gene are MNHNS and SASEGT. V dropped 8 bases and J dropped 7 bases, with 14 bases sitting between them. This CDR3 has 13 amino acids. The DNA of the CDR3 is TGTGCCAGCCAAAGAGGGGTATACGGGGAGCTGTTTTTT. It encodes CASQRGVYGELFF.

This rearrangement joins TRBV10-2 to TRBJ2-7; 8 bases are shared with TRBD2. CDR1 is WSHSY, CDR2 SAAADI, per germline. Germline trimming cut 8 bases from V and 4 bases from J; bases unmatched to any gene: 13. This CDR3 spans 15 amino acids. As DNA, the CDR3 is TGCGCCAGCCAGGAAACCCGGGAGGGCCTGTACGAGCAGTACTTC. Amino acids: CASQETREGLYEQYF.

Remarks on this clonotype: Mismatch with germline at one junction end may stem from a read error. The chain employs TRBV27 and TRBJ1-1; 10 bases fit TRBD1. CDR3 length equals 14 residues. Germline loops: CDR1 MNHEY, CDR2 SMNVEV (reference sequence). The CDR3 loop is CASSLFPGTGDQVF. CDR3 in DNA: TGTGCCAGCAGTTTATTTCCCGGGACAGGGGATCAGGTCTTT.

The rearrangement links TRBV7-9 to TRBJ2-1; 7 bases align to TRBD1. With 5 bases clipped from V and 0 bases from J, the junction kept 7 bases outside the gene matches. Germline lookup yields CDR1 SEHNR and CDR2 FQNEAQ (reference sequence). The CDR3 is 16 amino acids. The CDR3 DNA follows: TGTGCCAGCAGCGCCCGACAGGGCACCTCCTACAATGAGCAGTTCTTC. Translated, it gives CASSARQGTSYNEQFF. The full variable domain, with the rest looked up from reference TRBV7-9 and TRBJ2-1, is DTGVSQNPRHKITKRGQNVTFRCDPISEHNRLYWYRQTLGQGPEFLTYFQNEAQLEKSRLLSDRFSAERPKGSFSTLEIQRTEQGDSAMYLCASSARQGTSYNEQFFGPGTRLTVL.

The rearrangement uses TRBV29-1 and TRBJ1-3, with D possibly being TRBD1 (6 bases). Trimming shortened V by 6 bases and J by 0 bases, and 9 bases separated the two germline ends. This CDR3 is 13 amino acids long. Germline V CDR1 and CDR2: SQVTM, ANQGSEA. In DNA, the CDR3 is TGCAGCGTGCGGGGGCACTCTGGAAACACCATATATTTT. Protein product: CSVRGHSGNTIYF.

This clonotype has at least ten counts. The J gene is TRBJ2-7, the V gene TRBV7-9; possibly TRBD1 for D (5 bases). The CDR3 is 13 amino acids. Trimming cost V 7 bases and J 5 bases, with 15 bases left between them. Germline V gene lookup returns CDR1 SEHNR and CDR2 FQNEAQ (reference sequence). DNA for the CDR3: TGTGCCAGCACCCTACCCTTGGGGCACGAGCAGTACTTC. It is translated as CASTLPLGHEQYF. The full variable domain, with the rest looked up from reference TRBV7-9 and TRBJ2-7, is DTGVSQNPRHKITKRGQNVTFRCDPISEHNRLYWYRQTLGQGPEFLTYFQNEAQLEKSRLLSDRFSAERPKGSFSTLEIQRTEQGDSAMYLCASTLPLGHEQYFGPGTRLTVT.

This chain uses TRBV5-1 with TRBJ2-5; D is ambiguous. This CDR3 is built from 14 residues. Trimming pared 0 bases from V and 6 bases from J, leaving 12 bases between. Germline CDR1 reads SGHRS; CDR2 reads YFSETQ. CDR3 DNA: TGCGCCAGCAGCTTGGTCCGGTTACGGAAGACCCAGTACTTC. Protein sequence: CASSLVRLRKTQYF.

This clonotype was found a few times. The chain carries TRBV10-3 and TRBJ2-7, with TRBD2 matching 7 bases. The germline gives CDR1 ENHRY, CDR2 SYGVKD. CDR3 length: 17 residues. The V and J ends lost 2 bases and 2 bases, in that order; junction bases with no gene match: 12. CDR3 sequence (DNA): TGTGCCATCAGTGAGACAGCGGGACCTTTTGTGACCTACGAGCAGTACTTC. Translation: CAISETAGPFVTYEQYF.

The chain combines TRBV10-3 with TRBJ1-1; D uncertain. Trimming shortened V by 0 bases and J by 10 bases, and 6 bases separated the two germline ends. The CDR3 has 11 amino acids. The germline gives CDR1 ENHRY, CDR2 SYGVKD. CDR3 nucleotides: TGTGCCATCAGTGAGTCGGGCGCAGCTTTCTTT. This gives the protein CAISESGAAFF.

The J gene is TRBJ2-7, the V gene TRBV7-6; no firm D call. V was pared by 1 base and J by 3 bases, with 19 bases between. Germline assignment: CDR1 SGHVS and CDR2 FNYEAQ. CDR3 length: 17 residues. The CDR3 loop reads CASSLESWGGASYEQYF. The CDR3 region has the DNA TGTGCCAGCAGCTTAGAGTCATGGGGTGGAGCAAGCTACGAGCAGTACTTC. Looking up the rest from reference TRBV7-6 and TRBJ2-7 gives the full variable domain: GAGVSQSPRYKVTKRGQDVALRCDPISGHVSLYWYRQALGQGPEFLTYFNYEAQQDKSGLPNDRFSAERPEGSISTLTIQRTEQRDSAMYRCASSLESWGGASYEQYFGPGTRLTVT.

There are a few counts of this clonotype. The chain is built from TRBV4-1 and TRBJ2-2, with D hard to call. Germline lookup yields CDR1 MGHRA and CDR2 YSYEKL. The length of the CDR3 is 12 residues. Trimming shortened V by 1 base and J by 6 bases, and 3 bases separated the two germline ends. This CDR3 reads CASSQVPGELFF. The CDR3 DNA sequence: TGCGCCAGCAGCCAAGTGCCCGGGGAGCTGTTTTTT.

This clonotype showed up just once. The chain has TRBV30 and TRBJ2-7; no firm D call. Deletions cut 3 bases from V and 5 bases from J, with 17 bases between. CDR3 length: 14 residues. The germline gives CDR1 GTSNPN, CDR2 SVGIG (reference sequence). The CDR3 sequence: CAWSVGSPPNEQYF. The CDR3 nucleotides are TGTGCCTGGAGCGTCGGTAGTCCTCCCAACGAGCAGTACTTC. The full variable domain, with the rest looked up from reference TRBV30 and TRBJ2-7, is SQTIHQWPATLVQPVGSPLSLECTVEGTSNPNLYWYRQAAGRGLQLLFYSVGIGQISSEVPQNLSASRPQDRQFILSSKKLLLSDSGFYLCAWSVGSPPNEQYFGPGTRLTVT.

This clonotype was recorded a few times. The CDR3 DNA follows: TGTGCCATCCTCGGCCCCCCCGGGGCCAACGTCCTGACTTTC. This sequence encodes CAILGPPGANVLTF. This chain uses TRBV12-3 or TRBV12-4 with TRBJ2-6; no clear D. This CDR3 spans 14 amino acids. Trimming stripped 10 bases from V and 4 bases from J, with 14 bases between.

The V and J genes are TRBV4-2 and TRBJ2-7, with D possibly being TRBD2 (5 bases). The ends were cut back, 0 bases at V and 5 bases at J, with 11 bases in the middle. This CDR3 contains 14 residues. Germline V gene lookup returns CDR1 LGHNA and CDR2 YNFKEQ. CDR3 in DNA: TGTGCCAGCAGCCAAGATCCGGGGATGGACGAGCAGTACTTC. Its translation is CASSQDPGMDEQYF.

CDR3 sequence (DNA): TGTGCCAGCAATCCTTTATCGGGAGGTTTCCGATACAATGAGCAGTTCTTC. Translated, it gives CASNPLSGGFRYNEQFF. The rearrangement uses TRBV7-8 and TRBJ2-1; 7 nucleotides line up with TRBD2. Unmatched junction bases numbered 16, after V lost 7 bases and J lost 4 bases. This CDR3 has 17 amino acids. Germline values: CDR1 SGHVS, CDR2 FQNEAQ.

This clonotype was counted a few times. This sequence joins TRBV20-1 and TRBJ2-1; 8 bases align to TRBD2. The CDR3 is 14 residues long. V was pared by 4 bases and J by 5 bases, with 7 bases of the junction left unmatched. Germline-derived CDR1 and CDR2 are DFQATT and SNEGSKA (reference sequence). This chain's CDR3 is CSAIGGGTHNEQFF. The CDR3 region has the DNA TGCAGTGCTATCGGGGGGGGGACGCACAATGAGCAGTTCTTC.

CDR3 residues: CASSQGVSSGQAYEQYF. The CDR3 nucleotides are TGTGCCAGCAGCCAAGGAGTATCTAGCGGGCAGGCTTACGAGCAGTACTTC. The V gene is TRBV4-2, the J gene TRBJ2-7; TRBD2 agrees at 8 bases. With 1 base clipped from V and 4 bases from J, the junction kept 12 bases outside the gene matches. Germline-derived CDR1 and CDR2 are LGHNA and YNFKEQ. The CDR3 consists of 17 residues.

This clonotype was counted a few times. The chain combines TRBV27 with TRBJ2-7; D is possibly TRBD1 or TRBD2 (7 bases each). The CDR3 consists of 18 residues. The V end was cut by 2 bases, the J end by 5 bases, with 25 bases between. Germline CDR1 MNHEY, CDR2 SMNVEV (reference sequence). In nucleotides, the CDR3 is TGTGCCAGCAGTTTAAGGGGAGGGGACAGTCATACGCTCGACGAGCAGTACTTC. Residues: CASSLRGGDSHTLDEQYF.